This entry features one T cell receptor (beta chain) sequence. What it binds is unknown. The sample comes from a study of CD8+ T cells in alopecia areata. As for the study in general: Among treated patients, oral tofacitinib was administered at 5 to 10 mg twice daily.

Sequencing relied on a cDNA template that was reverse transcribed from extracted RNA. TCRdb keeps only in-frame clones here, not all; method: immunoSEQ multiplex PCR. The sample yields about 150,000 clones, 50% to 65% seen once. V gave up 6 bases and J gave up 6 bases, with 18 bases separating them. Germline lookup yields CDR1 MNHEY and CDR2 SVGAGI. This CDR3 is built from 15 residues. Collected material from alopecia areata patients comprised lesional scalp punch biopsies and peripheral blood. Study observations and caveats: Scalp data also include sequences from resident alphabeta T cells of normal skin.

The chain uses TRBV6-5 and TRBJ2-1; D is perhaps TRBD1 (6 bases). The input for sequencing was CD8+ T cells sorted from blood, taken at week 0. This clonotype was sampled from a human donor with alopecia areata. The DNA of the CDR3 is TGTGCCAGCAGGGACCACAGGGTTCGGGCCAATGAGCAGTTCTTC. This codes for CASRDHRVRANEQFF.